This TCR beta chain was captured in a study of high-grade serous ovarian cancer treatment subgroups. This clone is medium-sized within its sample. V was cut by 6 bases and J by 0 bases, with 10 bases left in between. The germline V gene encodes CDR1 SGHKS and CDR2 YYEKEE (reference sequence). This CDR3 is built from 15 residues. Tumor samples were taken before definitive surgery or chemotherapy. Repertoires were generated with immunoSEQ multiplex PCR, while TCRdb's copy carries only in-frame clones and drops some. The sample includes about 16,000 clones, around 73% of them seen just once. The chain has TRBV5-5 and TRBJ2-6, with D uncertain. The TCR was taken from a human donor with high-grade serous ovarian cancer. Sequenced: tumor tissue. This chain's CDR3 is CASTIYDSGANVLTF. In nucleotides, the CDR3 is TGTGCCAGCACCATTTACGACTCTGGGGCCAACGTCCTGACTTTC.